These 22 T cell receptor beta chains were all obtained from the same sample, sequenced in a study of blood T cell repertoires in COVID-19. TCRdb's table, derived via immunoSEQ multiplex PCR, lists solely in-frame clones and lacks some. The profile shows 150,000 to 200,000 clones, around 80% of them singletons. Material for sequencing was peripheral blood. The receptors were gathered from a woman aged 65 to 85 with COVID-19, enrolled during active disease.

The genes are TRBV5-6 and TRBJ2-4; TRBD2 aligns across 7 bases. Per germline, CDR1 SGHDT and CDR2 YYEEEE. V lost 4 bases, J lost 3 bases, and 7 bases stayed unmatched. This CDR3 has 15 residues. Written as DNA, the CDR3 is TGTGCCAGCAGCACCTTAGCGGGTGACAAAAACATTCAGTACTTC. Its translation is CASSTLAGDKNIQYF. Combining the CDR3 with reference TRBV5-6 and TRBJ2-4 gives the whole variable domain DAGVTQSPTHLIKTRGQQVTLRCSPKSGHDTVSWYQQALGQGPQFIFQYYEEEERQRGNFPDRFSGHQFPNYSSELNVNALLLGDSALYLCASSTLAGDKNIQYFGAGTRLSVL.

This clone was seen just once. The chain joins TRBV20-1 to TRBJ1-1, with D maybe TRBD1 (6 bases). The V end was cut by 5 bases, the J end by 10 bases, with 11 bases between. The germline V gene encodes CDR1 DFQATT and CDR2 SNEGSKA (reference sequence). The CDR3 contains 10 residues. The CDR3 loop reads CSAATGRAFF. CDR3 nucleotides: TGCAGTGCTGCCACAGGGCGAGCTTTCTTT.

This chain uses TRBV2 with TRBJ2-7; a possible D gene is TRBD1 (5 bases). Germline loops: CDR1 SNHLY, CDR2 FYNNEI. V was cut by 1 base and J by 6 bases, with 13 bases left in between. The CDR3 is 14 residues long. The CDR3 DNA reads TGTGCCAGCAGTGAAGTGTTGGGGCTATCCGAGCAGTACGTC. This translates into CASSEVLGLSEQYV.

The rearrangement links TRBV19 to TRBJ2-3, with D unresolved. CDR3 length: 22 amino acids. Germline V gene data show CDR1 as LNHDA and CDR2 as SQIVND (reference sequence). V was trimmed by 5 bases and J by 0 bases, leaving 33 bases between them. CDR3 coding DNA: TGTGCCAGTAGTCTACCGACTTTCGCAGCCCTTAGCCTTCCCCAAAGCACAGATACGCAGTATTTT. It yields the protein CASSLPTFAALSLPQSTDTQYF.

As DNA, the CDR3 is TGTGCCAGCAGCTTAGATTCGAGCTCTGGAAACACCATATATTTT. It translates to CASSLDSSSGNTIYF. The J gene is TRBJ1-3, the V gene TRBV11-3; D call uncertain. This CDR3 spans 15 amino acids. The V and J ends lost 0 bases and 0 bases respectively, with 6 bases between them. The germline V gene encodes CDR1 SGHNT and CDR2 YENEEA.

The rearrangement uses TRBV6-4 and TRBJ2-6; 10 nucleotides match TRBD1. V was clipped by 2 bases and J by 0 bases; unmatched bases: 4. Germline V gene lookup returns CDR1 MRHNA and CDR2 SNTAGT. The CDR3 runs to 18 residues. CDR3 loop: CASSDGTGAFSGANVLTF. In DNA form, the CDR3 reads TGTGCCAGCAGTGACGGGACAGGGGCCTTCTCTGGGGCCAACGTCCTGACTTTC.

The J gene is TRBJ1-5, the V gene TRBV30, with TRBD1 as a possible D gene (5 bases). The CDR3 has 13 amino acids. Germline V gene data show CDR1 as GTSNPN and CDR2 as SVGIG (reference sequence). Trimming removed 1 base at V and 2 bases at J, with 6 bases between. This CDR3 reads CAWSGGRNQPQHF. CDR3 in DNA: TGTGCCTGGAGTGGGGGCCGCAATCAGCCCCAGCATTTT.

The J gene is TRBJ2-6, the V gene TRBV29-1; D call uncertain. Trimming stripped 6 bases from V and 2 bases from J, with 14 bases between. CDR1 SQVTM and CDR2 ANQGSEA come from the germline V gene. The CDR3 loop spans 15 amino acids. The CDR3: CSVIDNIPGANVLTF. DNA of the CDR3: TGCAGCGTGATAGACAACATTCCTGGGGCCAACGTCCTGACTTTC.

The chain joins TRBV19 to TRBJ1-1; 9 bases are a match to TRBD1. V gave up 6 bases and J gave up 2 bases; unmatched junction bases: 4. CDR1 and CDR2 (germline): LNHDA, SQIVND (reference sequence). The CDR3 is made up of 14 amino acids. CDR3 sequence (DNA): TGTGCCAGTAGCTGGACAGGGGTAAACACTGAAGCTTTCTTT. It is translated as CASSWTGVNTEAFF.

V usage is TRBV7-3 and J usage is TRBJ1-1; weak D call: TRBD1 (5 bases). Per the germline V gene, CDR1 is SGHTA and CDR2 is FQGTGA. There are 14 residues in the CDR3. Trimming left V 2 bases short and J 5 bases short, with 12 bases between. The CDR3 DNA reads TGTGCCAGCAGCTTATCTGCAGGGAATACTGAAGCTTTCTTT. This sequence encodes CASSLSAGNTEAFF. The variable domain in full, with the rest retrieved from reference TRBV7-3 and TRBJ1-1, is GAGVSQTPSNKVTEKGKYVELRCDPISGHTALYWYRQSLGQGPEFLIYFQGTGAADDSGLPNDRFFAVRPEGSVSTLKIQRTERGDSAVYLCASSLSAGNTEAFFGQGTRLTVV.

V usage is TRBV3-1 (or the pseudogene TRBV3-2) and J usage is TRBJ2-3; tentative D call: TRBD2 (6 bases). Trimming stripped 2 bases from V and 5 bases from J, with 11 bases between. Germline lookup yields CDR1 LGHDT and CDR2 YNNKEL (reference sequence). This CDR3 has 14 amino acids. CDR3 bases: TGTGCCAGCAGCCAAACTAGCCGGGGAGATACGCAGTATTTT. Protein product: CASSQTSRGDTQYF.

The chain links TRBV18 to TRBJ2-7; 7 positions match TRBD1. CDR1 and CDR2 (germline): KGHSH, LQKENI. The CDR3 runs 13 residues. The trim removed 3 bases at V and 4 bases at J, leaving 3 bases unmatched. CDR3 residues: CASSPGQSYEQYV. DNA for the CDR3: TGTGCCAGCTCACCGGGACAGAGTTACGAGCAGTACGTC.

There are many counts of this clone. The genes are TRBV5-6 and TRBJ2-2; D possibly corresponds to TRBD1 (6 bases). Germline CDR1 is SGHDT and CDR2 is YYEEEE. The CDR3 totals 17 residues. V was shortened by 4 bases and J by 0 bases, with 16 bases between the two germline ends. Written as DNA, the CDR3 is TGTGCCAGCAGCAGTATTCCCGGGACAACGAACACCGGGGAGCTGTTTTTT. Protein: CASSSIPGTTNTGELFF.

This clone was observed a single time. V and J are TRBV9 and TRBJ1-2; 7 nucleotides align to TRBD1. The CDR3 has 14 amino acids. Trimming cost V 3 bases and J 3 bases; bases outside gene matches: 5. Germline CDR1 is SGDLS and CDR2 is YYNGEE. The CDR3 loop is CASSGTQGHYGYTF. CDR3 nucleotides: TGTGCCAGCAGCGGTACACAGGGGCACTATGGCTACACCTTC.

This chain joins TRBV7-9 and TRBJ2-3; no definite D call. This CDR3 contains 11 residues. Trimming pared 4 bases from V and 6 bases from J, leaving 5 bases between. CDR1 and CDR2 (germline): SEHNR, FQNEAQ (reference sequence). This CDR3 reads CASSSADTQYF. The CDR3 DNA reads TGTGCCAGCAGCTCCGCGGATACGCAGTATTTT.

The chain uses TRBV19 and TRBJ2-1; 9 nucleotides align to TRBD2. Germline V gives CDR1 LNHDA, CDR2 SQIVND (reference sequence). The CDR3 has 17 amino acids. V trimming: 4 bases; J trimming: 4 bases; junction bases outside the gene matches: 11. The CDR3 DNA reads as TGTGCCAGTAGTACTACTAGCGGGCGGGGCTCATACAATGAGCAGTTCTTC. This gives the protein CASSTTSGRGSYNEQFF.

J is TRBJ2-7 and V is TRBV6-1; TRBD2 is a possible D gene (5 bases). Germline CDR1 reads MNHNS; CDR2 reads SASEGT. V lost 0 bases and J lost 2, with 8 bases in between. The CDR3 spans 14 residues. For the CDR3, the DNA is TGTGCCAGCAGTGAAGCGCCGGGGACCTACGAGCAGTACTTC. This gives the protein CASSEAPGTYEQYF.

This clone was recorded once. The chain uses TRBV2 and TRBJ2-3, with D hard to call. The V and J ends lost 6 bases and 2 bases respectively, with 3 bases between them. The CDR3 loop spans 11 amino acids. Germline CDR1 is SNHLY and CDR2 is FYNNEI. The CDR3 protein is CASRYTDTQYF. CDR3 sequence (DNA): TGTGCCAGCAGGTACACAGATACGCAGTATTTT.

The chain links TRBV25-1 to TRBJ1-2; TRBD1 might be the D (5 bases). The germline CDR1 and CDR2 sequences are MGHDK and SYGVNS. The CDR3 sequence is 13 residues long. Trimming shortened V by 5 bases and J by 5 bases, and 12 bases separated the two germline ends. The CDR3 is CASSPGGGYGYTF. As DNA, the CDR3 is TGTGCCAGCAGTCCCGGGGGGGGTTATGGCTACACCTTC.

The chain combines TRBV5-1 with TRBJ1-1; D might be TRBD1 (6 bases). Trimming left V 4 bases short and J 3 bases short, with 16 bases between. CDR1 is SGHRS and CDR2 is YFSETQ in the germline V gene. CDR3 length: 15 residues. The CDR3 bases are TGCGCCAGCAGCCGGGGGGCGCGGGACGACACTGAAGCTTTCTTT. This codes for CASSRGARDDTEAFF.

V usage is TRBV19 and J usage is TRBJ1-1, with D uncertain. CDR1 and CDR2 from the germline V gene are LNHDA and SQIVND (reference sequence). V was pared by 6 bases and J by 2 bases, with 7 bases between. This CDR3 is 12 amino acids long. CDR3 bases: TGTGCCAGTAGGCCGGGAAACACTGAAGCTTTCTTT. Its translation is CASRPGNTEAFF.

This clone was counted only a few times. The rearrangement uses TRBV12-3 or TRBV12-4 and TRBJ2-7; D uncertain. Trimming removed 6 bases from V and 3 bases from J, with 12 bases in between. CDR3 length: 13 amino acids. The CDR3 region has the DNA TGTGCCAGCAGCCTTACTCCGATCTACGAGCAGTACTTC. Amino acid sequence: CASSLTPIYEQYF.